The 21 T cell receptor beta chains presented below share a single source sample, sequenced in a study of cytomegalovirus exposure and HLA in healthy donors. This table comes from immunoSEQ multiplex PCR, and its TCRdb copy is limited to in-frame clones, with some not included. The top ten hold about 3% of the sample, which has approximately 71,000 clones, about nine tenths seen once. Material for sequencing was PBMCs. The source is a man aged 18 to 35 in good health and CMV-seronegative.

This rearrangement joins TRBV4-3 to TRBJ2-1; D not resolved. Germline V gene data show CDR1 as LGHNA and CDR2 as YSLEER. V dropped 1 base and J dropped 6 bases, with 16 bases sitting between them. The CDR3 loop spans 16 amino acids. The CDR3 protein is CASSQGYYRVGNEQFF. The CDR3 region has the DNA TGCGCCAGCAGCCAAGGGTATTATCGGGTCGGCAATGAGCAGTTCTTC.

This clone showed up just a few times. The chain employs TRBV5-4 and TRBJ2-5; 9 bases fit TRBD2. The CDR3 sequence is 15 residues long. V gave up 0 bases and J gave up 2 bases; unmatched junction bases: 2. Germline assignment: CDR1 SGHNT and CDR2 YYREEE (reference sequence). The CDR3 DNA reads as TGTGCCAGCAGCTTGGCCCTAGCGGGACAAGAGACCCAGTACTTC. It specifies CASSLALAGQETQYF.

The chain couples TRBV5-1 to TRBJ2-7, with a weak D call TRBD2 (6 bases). The CDR3 contains 16 residues. The germline gives CDR1 SGHRS, CDR2 YFSETQ. V was shortened by 5 bases and J by 4 bases, with 22 bases between the two germline ends. CDR3 amino acids: CASSFPSPGLGYEQYF. The CDR3 DNA reads TGCGCCAGCAGTTTCCCTTCACCGGGACTGGGATACGAGCAGTACTTC. Supplemented by reference TRBV5-1 and TRBJ2-7, the full variable domain reads KAGVTQTPRYLIKTRGQQVTLSCSPISGHRSVSWYQQTPGQGLQFLFEYFSETQRNKGNFPGRFSGRQFSNSRSEMNVSTLELGDSALYLCASSFPSPGLGYEQYFGPGTRLTVT.

V and J are TRBV27 and TRBJ1-2; 10 positions match TRBD1. The CDR3 has 16 residues. V lost 5 bases and J lost 4; bases outside the gene matches: 10. Germline V gene lookup returns CDR1 MNHEY and CDR2 SMNVEV (reference sequence). The chain's CDR3 is CASSPMDRGFSYGYTF. CDR3 DNA: TGTGCCAGCAGTCCTATGGACAGGGGGTTTAGCTATGGCTACACCTTC.

The chain carries TRBV30 and TRBJ1-4; D gene uncertain. The germline V and J ends were trimmed by 0 bases and 7 bases, with 15 bases remaining between them. Germline CDR1 and CDR2: GTSNPN and SVGIG (reference sequence). CDR3 length equals 15 residues. The CDR3 sequence: CAWSVIRGQVEKLFF. CDR3 coding DNA: TGTGCCTGGAGTGTAATACGCGGGCAGGTTGAAAAACTGTTTTTT.

About this clone itself: Additional DNA sequences in this sample encode the identical CDR3. The J gene is TRBJ2-5, the V gene TRBV30, with 7 bases fitting TRBD1. V was pared by 1 base and J by 2 bases, with 1 base of the junction left unmatched. Germline values: CDR1 GTSNPN, CDR2 SVGIG (reference sequence). The CDR3 loop spans 13 amino acids. The CDR3 coding sequence is TGTGCCTGGAGTGGGACAGGACAAGAGACCCAGTACTTC. Amino acid sequence: CAWSGTGQETQYF.

Sample share makes this clone medium-sized. The CDR3 sequence is CAISELGPGQSYGYTF. The CDR3 DNA follows: TGTGCCATCAGTGAGTTGGGGCCGGGACAGAGCTATGGCTACACCTTC. The chain has TRBV10-3 and TRBJ1-2; the match to TRBD1 covers 7 bases. The CDR3 length is 16 residues. J was trimmed by 4 bases and V by 1 base; bases with no gene match: 9. Germline values: CDR1 ENHRY, CDR2 SYGVKD.

The chain couples TRBV5-6 to TRBJ2-4; D gene ambiguous. CDR1 is SGHDT and CDR2 is YYEEEE in the germline V gene. CDR3 length: 15 amino acids. V was cut by 4 bases and J by 4 bases, with 15 bases left in between. In DNA form, the CDR3 reads TGTGCCAGCAGCCTCGTGGTCAGCGCGAAAAACATTCAGTACTTC. Translation: CASSLVVSAKNIQYF.

V and J are TRBV10-2 and TRBJ2-3, with TRBD1 identical over 8 bases. V was clipped by 5 bases and J by 3 bases; unmatched bases: 4. The CDR3 is made up of 14 amino acids. Germline V gene data show CDR1 as WSHSY and CDR2 as SAAADI. The DNA of the CDR3 is TGCGCCAGCAGTTGGGACAGGATTACAGATACGCAGTATTTT. Its translation is CASSWDRITDTQYF.

The rearrangement joins TRBV5-1 to TRBJ1-3, with 7 bases identical to TRBD1. V was clipped by 4 bases and J by 8 bases; unmatched bases: 6. The CDR3 runs to 13 residues. In germline, CDR1 is SGHRS, CDR2 YFSETQ. DNA for the CDR3: TGCGCCAGCAGCATAGGGACAGAAGACACCATATATTTT. Amino acids: CASSIGTEDTIYF.

V gene TRBV28 combines with J gene TRBJ1-2, with D uncertain. V was pared by 5 bases and J by 7 bases, with 23 bases between. This CDR3 spans 16 amino acids. CDR1 and CDR2 (germline): MDHEN, SYDVKM. The chain's CDR3 is CASSPPLGWRSVGYTF. In DNA, the CDR3 is TGTGCCAGCAGTCCTCCACTTGGCTGGAGGAGCGTTGGCTACACCTTC.

In this sample, this clone turned up a few times. The rearrangement uses TRBV6-1 and TRBJ2-7, with 13 bases identical to TRBD2. V gave up 6 bases and J gave up 4 bases; unmatched junction bases: 6. This CDR3 comprises 15 residues. CDR1 is MNHNS, CDR2 SASEGT, per germline. CDR3 sequence reads: CASRRTSGSSYEQYF. CDR3 nucleotide sequence: TGTGCCAGCAGGAGGACTAGCGGGAGTTCTTACGAGCAGTACTTC.

J is TRBJ2-7 and V is TRBV18; 10 bases match TRBD2. The CDR3 sequence is 16 residues long. Germline-derived CDR1 and CDR2 are KGHSH and LQKENI. V shed 0 bases, J shed 4 bases, and the junction held 6 bases outside the gene matches. The CDR3 bases are TGTGCCAGCTCACCACCGGGGCTAGCGGGAGCTTACGAGCAGTACTTC. Amino acid sequence: CASSPPGLAGAYEQYF. Complete variable domain (other parts from reference TRBV18 and TRBJ2-7): NAGVMQNPRHLVRRRGQEARLRCSPMKGHSHVYWYRQLPEEGLKFMVYLQKENIIDESGMPKERFSAEFPKEGPSILRIQQVVRGDSAAYFCASSPPGLAGAYEQYFGPGTRLTVT.

The V gene is TRBV5-4, the J gene TRBJ2-7, with 7 bases identical to TRBD2. This CDR3 is built from 15 residues. Trimming at V came to 5 bases and at J to 2 bases, leaving 10 bases not matched to a gene. CDR1 and CDR2 (germline): SGHNT, YYREEE (reference sequence). The DNA for the CDR3 is TGTGCCAGCAGGGGTTCGTCCGGGGGGACCTACGAGCAGTACTTC. Translated: CASRGSSGGTYEQYF.

This rearrangement joins TRBV14 to TRBJ1-5; D gene ambiguous. Germline V CDR1 and CDR2: SGHDN, FVKESK. This CDR3 region has 12 residues. Trimming removed 4 bases from V and 2 bases from J, with 3 bases in between. CDR3 DNA: TGTGCCAGCAGCCTCGGCAATCAGCCCCAGCATTTT. The encoded protein is CASSLGNQPQHF.

This chain joins TRBV5-4 and TRBJ2-3; 9 bases are shared with TRBD2. The V gene's germline CDR1 is SGHNT and CDR2 YYREEE (reference sequence). The junction had 8 bases not matched to a gene; V was cut back by 4 bases and J by 2 bases. The CDR3 consists of 16 residues. The DNA of the CDR3 is TGTGCCAGCAGCCCGGGCGGGAGGGCCTCCACAGATACGCAGTATTTT. Translation gives CASSPGGRASTDTQYF.

This chain joins TRBV25-1 and TRBJ2-7, with 8 bases that match TRBD2. The germline V gene encodes CDR1 MGHDK and CDR2 SYGVNS. The CDR3 is 14 amino acids. Germline trimming cut 4 bases from V and 6 bases from J; bases unmatched to any gene: 8. DNA of the CDR3: TGTGCCAGCAGTGGTACTAGCGGTGGCGGCGAGCAGTACTTC. This gives the protein CASSGTSGGGEQYF.

The chain combines TRBV19 with TRBJ2-7, with 9 bases fitting TRBD2. Per the germline V gene, CDR1 is LNHDA and CDR2 is SQIVND (reference sequence). The CDR3 length is 15 residues. The V segment lost 3 bases and the J segment 7 bases; nucleotides outside the gene matches: 10. This chain's CDR3 is CASSITSSGTGEQYF. CDR3 nucleotides: TGTGCCAGTAGTATTACGTCTAGCGGGACGGGTGAGCAGTACTTC. The full variable domain, its missing parts supplied by reference TRBV19 and TRBJ2-7, is DGGITQSPKYLFRKEGQNVTLSCEQNLNHDAMYWYRQDPGQGLRLIYYSQIVNDFQKGDIAEGYSVSREKKESFPLTVTSAQKNPTAFYLCASSITSSGTGEQYFGPGTRLTVT.

This clone appeared a few times. The chain joins TRBV19 to TRBJ2-1, with 8 positions matching TRBD2. CDR1 and CDR2 from the germline V gene are LNHDA and SQIVND (reference sequence). This CDR3 has 14 amino acids. V dropped 7 bases and J dropped 7; count of bases not matched to a gene: 9. The CDR3 DNA follows: TGTGCCAGTAAACGGGGCGGGAGGAGTAATGAGCAGTTCTTC. It encodes CASKRGGRSNEQFF.

The gene calls are TRBV18 and TRBJ2-7; D is perhaps TRBD2 (5 bases). Germline V gene data show CDR1 as KGHSH and CDR2 as LQKENI. Trimming cost V 2 bases and J 7 bases, with 15 bases left between them. The CDR3 consists of 14 residues. The CDR3 DNA follows: TGTGCCAGCTCACCATTGTTTCAAACGGGGGAGCAGTACTTC. This sequence encodes CASSPLFQTGEQYF.

The chain is built from TRBV18 and TRBJ1-1; a possible D gene is TRBD1 (5 bases). This CDR3 is built from 13 residues. V was clipped by 6 bases and J by 2 bases, with 10 bases between them. Per the germline V gene, CDR1 is KGHSH and CDR2 is LQKENI. The CDR3 DNA follows: TGTGCCAGCTCGAGCGACAGTAACACTGAAGCTTTCTTT. It encodes CASSSDSNTEAFF.